This T cell receptor beta chain appears in the sequencing data of a study of T cell responses to AZD1222 COVID-19 vaccine. Findings of the study overall: Spike-specific TCR breadth and depth both grew after two AZD1222 doses. Seropositive AZD1222 recipients at baseline numbered only five or six.

On this clone itself: What it binds is not known.

TCRdb's copy holds only in-frame clones and misses some; the assay was immunoSEQ multiplex PCR. The repertoire holds roughly 140,000 clones, just over 90% seen once, with 2.5% to 3% in the top ten. This clonotype originated in an adult in good health. The sequencing here drew on peripheral blood, taken on day 0 of MenACWY control vaccination.

The chain's CDR3 is CASRGQGAGNTIYF. DNA for the CDR3: TGTGCCAGCAGGGGGCAGGGGGCTGGAAACACCATATATTTT. The chain carries TRBV28 and TRBJ1-3, with TRBD1 matching 7 bases. The CDR3 is made up of 14 amino acids. Germline V CDR1 and CDR2: MDHEN, SYDVKM. With 6 bases clipped from V and 2 bases from J, the junction kept 4 bases outside the gene matches.